Reported below is one TCR beta chain. Antigen unknown. The sample belongs to a study of cytomegalovirus exposure and HLA in healthy donors. Study-level information: Among about 179 million T cells, an earlier analysis found roughly 100 million unique TCR beta sequences. General study findings and limits: Both high specificity and high sensitivity reportedly marked the classifier's diagnosis of cytomegalovirus status. In a later analysis, productive TCRs from donors in an Asian-associated ancestry cluster reportedly carried fewer N-insertions than the cohort mean.

PCR used 60 Vbeta primers and 13 Jbeta primers. Profiled with immunoSEQ multiplex PCR; TCRdb holds only in-frame clones, not every one. This sample's table has 200,000 or so clones. V dropped 2 bases and J dropped 5 bases, with 19 bases sitting between them. This CDR3 has 17 amino acids. The germline gives CDR1 LNHNV, CDR2 YYDKDF (reference sequence). The sequencing input was PBMCs. The receptor was isolated from a boy aged 5-17 years in good health and CMV-seronegative. The chain employs TRBV15 and TRBJ1-5; possible D gene TRBD1, 5 bases. DNA for the CDR3: TGTGCCACCAGCAGACCTGCAGGGAAGGGGCGAGATCAGCCCCAGCATTTT. Translating it yields CATSRPAGKGRDQPQHF.